The subject of this entry is one TCR beta chain. Selected positively for CCR7 and CD45RO-negative, naive CD8 cells excluded terminally differentiated effector memory CD45RA+ cells. Every donor, a Caucasian adult, lived in Nashville, Tennessee. The entry originates in a study of shared clonotypes between healthy human individuals. Study-level information: The donor pool was made up of two women and three men aged 18 to 49.

Genomic DNA of each subset was evenly split across several immunoSEQ plates. Generated by immunoSEQ multiplex PCR, the TCRdb table keeps only in-frame clones and is missing some. The table has 1.5 million to 2.5 million clones, about 95% seen once. The material sequenced was naive CD8+ T cells sorted from blood. The TCR comes from a young man in good health.

Here the CDR3 reads CSVGAREPSLGLTEAFF. DNA of the CDR3: TGCAGCGTCGGCGCTCGGGAACCATCTCTGGGTTTAACTGAAGCTTTCTTT. The chain joins TRBV29-1 to TRBJ1-1; no clear D gene. V lost 6 bases, J lost 5 bases, and 28 bases lay in between. Germline V lookup: CDR1 SQVTM, CDR2 ANQGSEA. The CDR3 spans 17 residues.